The sequence of this T cell receptor beta chain was determined in a study of cytomegalovirus exposure and HLA in healthy donors. The study, taken as a whole, reports: In a later analysis, specific HLA alleles were associated with around 17,000 TCR beta sequences at a 0.05 false discovery rate. The authors later linked a missense DCLRE1C variant to TCR beta V- and J-gene trimming. Prior analysis indicated that the majority of TCR beta V segments exhibited productivity approximately 87% or approximately 30% of the time.

In the case of this clone: Its specificity is not known.

While unrecorded immune exposures were likely, the donors were nominally healthy when sampled. The study ran its PCR with 60 Vbeta and 13 Jbeta primers. Here immunoSEQ multiplex PCR was the method, and the copy in TCRdb shows in-frame clones only, minus some. In the table there are approximately 200,000 clones, around 80% of which are singletons. The source is a woman aged 25 to 39 in good health and CMV-seropositive. Material: PBMCs.

The DNA for the CDR3 is TGTGCCAGCAGCGTAGACCCAACTCTCGAGCAGTACTTC. It codes for CASSVDPTLEQYF. The gene calls are TRBV9 and TRBJ2-7; D not certain. Germline loops: CDR1 SGDLS, CDR2 YYNGEE. This CDR3 has 13 residues. V lost 0 bases and J 6 bases, leaving 10 bases between the germline ends.